These 15 T cell receptor beta chains originate from one sample sequenced in a study of blood T cell repertoires in COVID-19. Clones were sequenced by immunoSEQ multiplex PCR, and TCRdb holds only the in-frame ones, with some missing. The sample holds some 260,000 clones, 85% to 90% seen once. What was sequenced was peripheral blood. These TCRs come from a man of 80 years or more with acute or convalescent COVID-19.

The chain carries TRBV5-1 and TRBJ2-4; TRBD1 matches at 8 bases. Germline CDR1 SGHRS, CDR2 YFSETQ. J was trimmed by 6 bases and V by 0 bases; bases with no gene match: 11. This CDR3 comprises 17 residues. CDR3 in DNA: TGCGCCAGCAGCTTGGCCGGGGCAGGGGGCATTGGAAACATTCAGTACTTC. Translating it yields CASSLAGAGGIGNIQYF.

This sequence joins TRBV9 and TRBJ2-5; unclear D gene. The CDR3 is 12 residues long. Germline V gives CDR1 SGDLS, CDR2 YYNGEE. The V and J ends lost 0 bases and 2 bases respectively, with 2 bases between them. The CDR3 DNA reads TGTGCCAGCAGCGTAGCTCAAGAGACCCAGTACTTC. Translating it yields CASSVAQETQYF.

This clone was seen only once. The chain uses TRBV7-2 and TRBJ2-1; 9 bases line up with TRBD2. V gave up 5 bases and J gave up 9 bases; unmatched junction bases: 8. This CDR3 spans 14 amino acids. CDR1 and CDR2 (germline): SGHTA, FQGNSA. CDR3: CASSIGGGAGEQFF. CDR3 coding DNA: TGTGCCAGCAGCATAGGCGGGGGGGCCGGTGAGCAGTTCTTC.

V usage is TRBV3-1 (or the pseudogene TRBV3-2) and J usage is TRBJ2-3, with a weak D call TRBD2 (5 bases). CDR1 is LGHDT and CDR2 is YNNKEL in the germline V gene (reference sequence). This CDR3 spans 15 amino acids. V gave up 5 bases and J gave up 7 bases, with 19 bases separating them. CDR3 nucleotides: TGTGCCAGCAGCGACGGACTTAGACCCCTGAATACGCAGTATTTT. Translation gives CASSDGLRPLNTQYF.

The V gene is TRBV5-1, the J gene TRBJ2-3, with D possibly being TRBD2 (5 bases). There are 15 residues in the CDR3. Trimming cost V 0 bases and J 2 bases, with 10 bases left between them. Germline assignment: CDR1 SGHRS and CDR2 YFSETQ. The CDR3 coding sequence is TGCGCCAGCAGCTTGGGTGAGGGCCCCACAGATACGCAGTATTTT. As protein: CASSLGEGPTDTQYF.

The chain joins TRBV7-9 to TRBJ2-3, with D possibly TRBD1 on 6 matching bases. Trimming removed 0 bases from V and 2 bases from J, with 18 bases in between. The CDR3 totals 18 residues. From germline, CDR1 is SEHNR and CDR2 FQNEAQ (reference sequence). The CDR3 DNA sequence: TGTGCCAGCAGCTTAGCTTCGGCGGGCAGGGGTTACACAGATACGCAGTATTTT. This sequence encodes CASSLASAGRGYTDTQYF.

V gene TRBV6-2 or TRBV6-3 combines with J gene TRBJ1-5; 9 nucleotides line up with TRBD1. CDR1 is MNHEY and CDR2 is SVGEGT in the germline V gene. The ends lost 3 bases at V and 3 bases at J; junction bases unmatched: 9. The CDR3 runs 17 residues. The CDR3 DNA is TGTGCCAGCAGTTATGAACCGGGACAGGGCTTCAATCAGCCCCAGCATTTT. It is translated as CASSYEPGQGFNQPQHF.

The genes are TRBV18 and TRBJ1-6; 9 nucleotides agree with TRBD1. V gave up 4 bases and J gave up 7 bases; unmatched junction bases: 8. Germline-derived CDR1 and CDR2 are KGHSH and LQKENI. The CDR3 covers 16 residues. As DNA, the CDR3 is TGTGCCAGCTCACTCCAACAGGGGGCTGGGAATTCACCCCTCCACTTT. This gives the protein CASSLQQGAGNSPLHF.

The chain recombines TRBV7-9 with TRBJ1-1, with a weak D call TRBD1 (5 bases). The CDR3 is made up of 14 amino acids. Per the germline V gene, CDR1 is SEHNR and CDR2 is FQNEAQ (reference sequence). V was shortened by 5 bases and J by 0 bases, with 10 bases between the two germline ends. CDR3 DNA sequence: TGTGCCAGCAGCGCGACAGATATGAACACTGAAGCTTTCTTT. It codes for CASSATDMNTEAFF.

V usage is TRBV5-4 and J usage is TRBJ1-1; 9 bases are a match to TRBD1. The CDR3 has 16 amino acids. The germline V gene has CDR1 SGHNT and CDR2 YYREEE (reference sequence). The junction had 11 bases not matched to a gene; V was cut back by 4 bases and J by 4 bases. The CDR3 spells CASSPTGGRSFTEAFF. The CDR3 DNA is TGTGCCAGCAGCCCCACAGGGGGCCGGAGTTTCACTGAAGCTTTCTTT.

This chain connects TRBV19 to TRBJ2-3, with D possibly matching TRBD2 (5 bases). Germline-derived CDR1 and CDR2 are LNHDA and SQIVND (reference sequence). Trimming shortened V by 2 bases and J by 5 bases, and 11 bases separated the two germline ends. The CDR3 totals 14 residues. The CDR3 is CASSITQEVDTQYF. CDR3 in DNA: TGTGCCAGTAGTATAACTCAGGAGGTAGATACGCAGTATTTT.

The genes are TRBV14 and TRBJ1-3, with unresolved D. This CDR3 is 13 amino acids long. V was trimmed by 1 base and J by 4 bases, leaving 5 bases between them. CDR1 is SGHDN and CDR2 is FVKESK in the germline V gene. The CDR3 is CASSQAGGNTIYF. The DNA for the CDR3 is TGTGCCAGCAGCCAAGCCGGGGGAAACACCATATATTTT.

V gene TRBV11-2 combines with J gene TRBJ2-2; 8 bases fit TRBD1. Germline V lookup: CDR1 SGHAT, CDR2 FQNNGV. With V trimmed by 5 bases and J by 6 bases, 8 bases remained unmatched. There are 15 residues in the CDR3. CDR3 residues: CASSTGRGRAGELFF. CDR3 nucleotides: TGTGCCAGCAGCACCGGCAGGGGGCGCGCCGGGGAGCTGTTTTTT.

CDR3 sequence: CASTDLGSGGNIQYF. In DNA, the CDR3 is TGTGCCAGCACCGACCTCGGGAGTGGGGGAAACATTCAGTACTTC. This rearrangement joins TRBV7-2 to TRBJ2-4; D might be TRBD2 (6 bases). Trimming pared 7 bases from V and 6 bases from J, leaving 19 bases between. CDR1 SGHTA and CDR2 FQGNSA come from the germline V gene. CDR3 length: 15 residues.

The gene calls are TRBV7-9 and TRBJ1-4; TRBD1 is a possible D gene (6 bases). Trimming took 3 bases from V and 0 from J, leaving 20 bases between them. CDR1 is SEHNR, CDR2 FQNEAQ, per germline (reference sequence). The CDR3 runs to 19 residues. For the CDR3, the DNA is TGTGCCAGCAGCTTCTTTCGAGACAGGACAGTTGCAACTAATGAAAAACTGTTTTTT. Translated: CASSFFRDRTVATNEKLFF.